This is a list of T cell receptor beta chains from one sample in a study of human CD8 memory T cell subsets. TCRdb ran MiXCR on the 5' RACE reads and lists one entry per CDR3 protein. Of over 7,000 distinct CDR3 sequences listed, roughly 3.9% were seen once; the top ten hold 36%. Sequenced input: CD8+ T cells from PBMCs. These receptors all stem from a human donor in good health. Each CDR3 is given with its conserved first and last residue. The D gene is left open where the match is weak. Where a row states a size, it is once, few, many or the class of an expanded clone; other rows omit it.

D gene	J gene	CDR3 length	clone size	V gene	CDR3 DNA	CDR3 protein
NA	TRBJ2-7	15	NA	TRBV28	TGTGCCAGCAGTTTATACCGGGGGTTAACCTACGAGCAGTACTTC	CASSLYRGLTYEQYF
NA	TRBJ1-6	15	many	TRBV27	TGTGCCAGTAGGGGGGAGGCAGGGGATAATTCACCCCTCCACTTT	CASRGEAGDNSPLHF
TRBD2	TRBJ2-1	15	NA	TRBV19	TGTGCCAGTAGTATTCTCACTAGCGGTCCCAATGAGCAGTTCTTC	CASSILTSGPNEQFF
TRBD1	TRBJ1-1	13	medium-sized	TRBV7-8	TGTGCCAGCAGCACGACAGGGTACACTGAAGCTTTCTTT	CASSTTGYTEAFF
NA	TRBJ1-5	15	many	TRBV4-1	TGCGCCAGCAGCCAAGACGATAATAGCAATCAGCCCCAGCATTTT	CASSQDDNSNQPQHF
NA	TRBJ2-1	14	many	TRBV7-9	TGTGCCAGCAGCTCTACGGAGGTGACTAATGAGCAGTTCTTC	CASSSTEVTNEQFF
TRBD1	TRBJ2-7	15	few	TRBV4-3	TGCGCCAGCAGCTACTACAGGGGGCGTTTAGACGAGCAGTACTTC	CASSYYRGRLDEQYF
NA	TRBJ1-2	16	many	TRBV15	TGTGCCACCAGCAGAGATGGCGGGCAGGGATACTATGGCTACACCTTC	CATSRDGGQGYYGYTF
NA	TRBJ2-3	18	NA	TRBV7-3	TGTGCCAGCAGCTTAACCCCAAGAACCTCGTCTAGCAAAAAACCGCGGAATTTT	CASSLTPRTSSSKKPRNF
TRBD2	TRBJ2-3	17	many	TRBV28	TGTGCCAGCGAATCGGGGGAACTAGCGGGAGTTACAGATACGCAGTATTTT	CASESGELAGVTDTQYF
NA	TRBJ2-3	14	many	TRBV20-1	TGCAGTGCGCAGGACTTCTTAGGCACAGATACGCAGTATTTT	CSAQDFLGTDTQYF
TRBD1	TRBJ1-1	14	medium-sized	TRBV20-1	TGCAGTGCTAGAGCTTATGACAGGGTCACTGAAGCTTTCTTT	CSARAYDRVTEAFF
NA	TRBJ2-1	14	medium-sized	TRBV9	TGTGCCAGCAGCCTCCGGGCCGCTTTGGATGAGCAGTTCTTC	CASSLRAALDEQFF
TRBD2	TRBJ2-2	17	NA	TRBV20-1	TGCAGTGCTAGAGATCTAACGGGAGGGCCTGGGACCGGGGAGCTGTTTTTT	CSARDLTGGPGTGELFF
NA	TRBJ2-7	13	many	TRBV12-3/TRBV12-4	TGTGCCAGCAGTGTTCAGGACGGCTACGAGCAGTACTTC	CASSVQDGYEQYF
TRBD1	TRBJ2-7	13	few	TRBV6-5	TGTGCCAGCAGTTTCGGACAGGGGGGAGAGCAGTACTTC	CASSFGQGGEQYF
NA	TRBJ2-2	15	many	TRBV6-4	TGTGCCAGCAGTGACTCGGTCGGGAGCACCGGGGAGCTGTTTTTT	CASSDSVGSTGELFF
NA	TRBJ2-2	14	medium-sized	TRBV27	TGTGCCAGCAGCGACTGGACGAACACCGGGGAGCTGTTTTTT	CASSDWTNTGELFF
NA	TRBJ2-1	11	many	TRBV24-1	TGTGCCACCGCCCAAGGAGGTGAGCAGTTCTTC	CATAQGGEQFF
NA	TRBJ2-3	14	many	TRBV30	TGTGCCTGGAGTGTTCTGGCAGGAACAGATACGCAGTATTTT	CAWSVLAGTDTQYF
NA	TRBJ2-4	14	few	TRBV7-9	TGTGCCAGCAGCTTGCACCAAGCCAAAAACATTCAGTACTTC	CASSLHQAKNIQYF
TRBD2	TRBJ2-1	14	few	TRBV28	TGTGCCAGCATGGAACTAGCGGGTATCAATGAGCAGTTCTTC	CASMELAGINEQFF
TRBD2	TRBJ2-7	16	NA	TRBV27	TGTGCCAGCAGTTTTTCCCTAGCGGGAGCGGATTATGAGCAGTACTTC	CASSFSLAGADYEQYF
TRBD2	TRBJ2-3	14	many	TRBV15	TGTGCCACCGCCGCCACTAGCGGGGCAGATACGCAGTATTTT	CATAATSGADTQYF
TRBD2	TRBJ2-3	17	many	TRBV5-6	TGTGCCAGCAGACTAGCGGGGCAGCTCCCGGGCACAGATACGCAGTATTTT	CASRLAGQLPGTDTQYF
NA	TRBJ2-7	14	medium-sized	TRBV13	TGTGCCAGCAGCTTATCAGGGGCCTCCTACGAGCAGTACTTC	CASSLSGASYEQYF
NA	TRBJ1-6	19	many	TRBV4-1	TGCGCCAGCAGCCAAGTTTTCGAGACGGATCCATGGGGGAATTCACCCCTCCACTTT	CASSQVFETDPWGNSPLHF
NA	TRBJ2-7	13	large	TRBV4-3	TGCGCCAGCAGTGCAGCCGGGGGCTACGAGCAGTACTTC	CASSAAGGYEQYF